This T cell receptor beta chain was captured by sequencing in a study of early T cells in non-severe SARS-CoV-2 infection. Across the study: Sequencing of bulk RNA from unsorted whole blood was done, without chain pairing.

As to this clonotype: Its antigen is currently unknown.

Germline V gene lookup returns CDR1 SQVTM and CDR2 ANQGSEA. CDR3 length: 15 residues. V shed 1 base and J 4 bases; nucleotides not matched to a gene: 4. Whole-study results and caveats: Reliance on VDJdb matching favored anti-spike CD8 responses; private and CD4 specificities were missed.

Individual cDNA molecules received unique molecular identifiers during library preparation. From the 5' RACE reads, TCRdb called clonotypes with MiXCR, one entry per CDR3 protein. The sample includes about 58,000 distinct CDR3 sequences, approximately 11% of them seen just once. This receptor was obtained from an adult who was a healthcare worker with PCR-confirmed SARS-CoV-2 infection or an uninfected control (not recorded which). The chain recombines TRBV29-1 with TRBJ2-1; TRBD2 aligns across 10 bases. The sample taken for sequencing was whole blood. Here the CDR3 reads CSVEVGTSVYNEQFF. The CDR3 DNA follows: TGCAGCGTTGAAGTAGGGACTAGCGTTTACAATGAGCAGTTCTTC.